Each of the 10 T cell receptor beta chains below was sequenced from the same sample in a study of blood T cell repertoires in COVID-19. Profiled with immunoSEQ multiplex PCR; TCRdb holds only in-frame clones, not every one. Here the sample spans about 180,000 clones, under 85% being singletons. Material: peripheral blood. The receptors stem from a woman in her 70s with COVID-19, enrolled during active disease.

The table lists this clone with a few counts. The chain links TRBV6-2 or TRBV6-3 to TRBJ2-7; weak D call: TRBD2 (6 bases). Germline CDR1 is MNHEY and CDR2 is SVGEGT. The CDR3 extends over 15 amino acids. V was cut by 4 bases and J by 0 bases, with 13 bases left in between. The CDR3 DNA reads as TGTGCCAGCAGTTCCCGGGGCGGGATCTCCTACGAGCAGTACTTC. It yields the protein CASSSRGGISYEQYF.

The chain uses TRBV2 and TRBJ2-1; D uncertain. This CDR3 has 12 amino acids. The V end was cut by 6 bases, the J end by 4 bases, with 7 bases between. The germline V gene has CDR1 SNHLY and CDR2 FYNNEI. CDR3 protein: CASRFVYNEQFF. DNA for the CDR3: TGTGCCAGCAGATTCGTTTACAATGAGCAGTTCTTC.

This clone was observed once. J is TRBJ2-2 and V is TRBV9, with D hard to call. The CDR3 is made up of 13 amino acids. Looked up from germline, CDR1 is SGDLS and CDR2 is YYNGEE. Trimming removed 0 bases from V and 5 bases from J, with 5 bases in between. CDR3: CASSVDFTGELFF. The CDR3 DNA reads TGTGCCAGCAGCGTAGACTTTACCGGGGAGCTGTTTTTT.

In nucleotides, the CDR3 is TGTGCCAGCTCACCACCAGGGCTGCAGGGTGGAGAGACCCAGTACTTC. Residues: CASSPPGLQGGETQYF. The chain is built from TRBV18 and TRBJ2-5, with D possibly TRBD1 on 5 matching bases. The CDR3 consists of 16 residues. Germline V gives CDR1 KGHSH, CDR2 LQKENI. Deletions cut 0 bases from V and 4 bases from J, with 15 bases between.

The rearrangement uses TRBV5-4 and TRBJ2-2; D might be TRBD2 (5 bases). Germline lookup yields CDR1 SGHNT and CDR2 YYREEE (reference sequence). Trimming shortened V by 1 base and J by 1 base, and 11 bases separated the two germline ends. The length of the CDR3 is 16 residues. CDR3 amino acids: CASSLRRDVNTGELFF. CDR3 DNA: TGTGCCAGCAGCTTGAGACGGGATGTGAACACCGGGGAGCTGTTTTTT.

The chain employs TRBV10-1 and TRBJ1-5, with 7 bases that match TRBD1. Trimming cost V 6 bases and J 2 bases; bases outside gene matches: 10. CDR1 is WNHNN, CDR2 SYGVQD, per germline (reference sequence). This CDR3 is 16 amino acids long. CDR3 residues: CASSHQTGPGNQPQHF. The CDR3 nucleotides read TGCGCCAGCAGCCACCAGACAGGGCCGGGCAATCAGCCCCAGCATTTT.

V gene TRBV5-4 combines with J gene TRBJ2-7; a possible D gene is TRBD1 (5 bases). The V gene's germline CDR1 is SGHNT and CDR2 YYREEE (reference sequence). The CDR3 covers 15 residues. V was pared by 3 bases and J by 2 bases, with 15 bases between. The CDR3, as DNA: TGTGCCAGCAGCTCAGATTCTGGACATACCTACGAGCAGTACTTC. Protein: CASSSDSGHTYEQYF.

The CDR3 protein is CASSPQQGAGNTIYF. The CDR3 DNA is TGTGCCAGCAGCCCCCAACAAGGGGCTGGAAACACCATATATTTT. The J gene is TRBJ1-3, the V gene TRBV9; weak D call: TRBD1 (5 bases). Germline loops: CDR1 SGDLS, CDR2 YYNGEE. Trimming left V 4 bases short and J 2 bases short, with 13 bases between. The CDR3 is made up of 15 amino acids.

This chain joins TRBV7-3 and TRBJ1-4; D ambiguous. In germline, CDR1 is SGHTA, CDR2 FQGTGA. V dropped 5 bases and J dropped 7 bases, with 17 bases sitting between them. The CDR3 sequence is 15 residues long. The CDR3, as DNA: TGTGCCAGCAGCCGGACGGGCACCGAGGGTGAAAAACTGTTTTTT. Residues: CASSRTGTEGEKLFF.

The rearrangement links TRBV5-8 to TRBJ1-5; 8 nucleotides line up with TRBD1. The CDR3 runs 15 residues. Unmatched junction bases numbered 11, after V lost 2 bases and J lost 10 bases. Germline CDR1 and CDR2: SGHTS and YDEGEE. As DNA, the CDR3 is TGTGCCAGCAGCTTCCCCGGGACAGGCGGGCAACCCCAGCATTTT. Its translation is CASSFPGTGGQPQHF.